These T cell receptor beta chains were read from a single sample in a study of post-analysis software for immune sequencing data. MiXCR, applied by TCRdb to the PCR reads, yields one record per CDR3 protein. The data hold hundreds of thousands of distinct CDR3 sequences, with approximately 57% observed a single time. The sequenced material came from blood. The receptors originated from a girl aged 5-17 years with multiple sclerosis. CDR3s include the opening cysteine and the closing phenylalanine or tryptophan. A D gene is named only where the DNA matches it firmly. The size entry is marked missing in some rows and otherwise reads once, few, many or a size class.

>TRBD1|TRBV7-2|.|15|TRBJ1-2
CASSLNWGQADGYTF
TGTGCCAGCAGCTTAAATTGGGGACAGGCCGATGGCTACACCTTC
>.|TRBV20-1|.|13|TRBJ2-5
CSAGHPAQAPQYF
TGCAGTGCTGGCCACCCGGCGCAAGCCCCCCAGTACTTC
>TRBD2|TRBV7-3|.|16|TRBJ2-1
CASSLLEAGGRSEQFF
TGTGCCAGCAGCCTCCTCGAAGCGGGGGGGCGTTCTGAGCAGTTCTTC
>TRBD1|TRBV10-2|.|14|TRBJ2-7
CASSESNRGYEQYF
TGCGCCAGCAGTGAGTCGAACAGGGGATACGAGCAGTACTTC
>TRBD1|TRBV5-1|.|13|TRBJ1-4
CASSLQGEGKLFF
TGCGCCAGCAGCCTACAGGGGGAAGGAAAACTGTTTTTT
>.|TRBV10-3|.|13|TRBJ2-5
CAISGARQETQYF
TGTGCCATCAGTGGAGCCCGACAAGAGACCCAGTACTTC
>.|TRBV6-5|many|13|TRBJ2-5
CASSYYGLETQYF
TGTGCCAGCAGTTATTACGGCTTGGAGACCCAGTACTTC
>.|TRBV29-1|few|13|TRBJ2-5
CSVARTAQETQYF
TGCAGCGTCGCACGGACAGCTCAAGAGACCCAGTACTTC
>TRBD1|TRBV7-2|.|15|TRBJ1-5
CASSYGTGGLQPQHF
TGTGCCAGCAGCTACGGGACAGGGGGCCTTCAGCCCCAGCATTTT
>TRBD2|TRBV18|few|15|TRBJ2-7
CASSPSAPGGYEQYF
TGTGCCAGCTCACCCTCGGCGCCGGGGGGCTACGAGCAGTACTTC
>TRBD1|TRBV6-5|few|14|TRBJ2-5
CASSLRTGKETQYF
TGTGCCAGCAGTCTACGGACAGGGAAAGAGACCCAGTACTTC
>.|TRBV5-6|.|13|TRBJ1-2
CASSRQTNYGYTF
TGTGCCAGCAGCCGACAGACTAACTATGGCTACACCTTC
>.|TRBV7-8|.|14|TRBJ2-1
CASSPLDFYNEQFF
TGTGCCAGCAGCCCATTGGACTTTTACAATGAGCAGTTCTTC
>.|TRBV9|.|13|TRBJ2-5
CASSLQGDQTQYF
TGTGCCAGCAGCCTCCAAGGGGACCAGACCCAGTACTTC
>.|TRBV10-3|.|12|TRBJ2-3
CAISRETDTQYF
TGTGCCATCAGTAGGGAGACAGATACGCAGTATTTT
>.|TRBV12-3/TRBV12-4|.|14|TRBJ2-1
CASSVSSRVNEQFF
TGTGCCAGCAGTGTCTCGAGCAGGGTAAATGAGCAGTTCTTC
>.|TRBV6-6|few|17|TRBJ1-2
CASSYSAQGASNYGYTF
TGTGCCAGCAGTTACTCGGCACAGGGAGCTTCTAACTATGGCTACACCTTC
>.|TRBV2|.|13|TRBJ2-1
CASRDPIYNEQFF
TGTGCCAGCAGGGACCCTATTTACAATGAGCAGTTCTTC
>.|TRBV6-2/TRBV6-3|.|15|TRBJ2-5
CASSYGRSHAMGQYF
TGTGCCAGCAGTTACGGGCGCTCCCACGCTATGGGGCAGTACTTC
>.|TRBV3-1|few|18|TRBJ1-2
CASSQDRLRGSHHYGYTF
TGTGCCAGCAGCCAAGATCGCCTTAGAGGGTCCCATCACTATGGCTACACCTTC
>.|TRBV7-9|.|16|TRBJ1-2
CASSLALGQHGYGYTF
TGTGCCAGCAGCTTAGCACTAGGTCAACACGGCTATGGCTACACCTTC
>.|TRBV12-3/TRBV12-4|.|13|TRBJ2-7
CAIGDGPFYEQYF
TGTGCCATCGGAGACGGACCCTTCTACGAGCAGTACTTC
>.|TRBV20-1|.|15|TRBJ2-5
CSAQGGLVGQETQYF
TGCAGTGCCCAGGGAGGACTGGTGGGGCAAGAGACCCAGTACTTC
>TRBD1|TRBV4-1|.|14|TRBJ1-4
CASSGTGENEKLFF
TGCGCCAGCAGCGGGACAGGGGAGAATGAAAAACTGTTTTTT
>.|TRBV3-1|.|17|TRBJ2-7
CASSQDKALGGSYEQYF
TGTGCCAGCAGCCAAGATAAGGCTTTGGGGGGCAGTTACGAGCAGTACTTC
>.|TRBV6-1|few|14|TRBJ1-5
CASRKGLSNQPQHF
TGTGCCAGCAGAAAAGGGCTTAGCAATCAGCCCCAGCATTTT
>.|TRBV5-1|few|16|TRBJ2-3
CASSLGETTSTDTQYF
TGCGCCAGCAGCTTGGGCGAGACAACTAGCACAGATACGCAGTATTTT
>.|TRBV15|.|14|TRBJ1-2
CATSRGEGSYGYTF
TGTGCCACCAGCAGAGGGGAAGGAAGCTATGGCTACACCTTC
>.|TRBV5-1|few|13|TRBJ2-3
CASGTLLTDTQYF
TGCGCCAGCGGGACCCTCCTCACAGATACGCAGTATTTT
>.|TRBV20-1|.|12|TRBJ2-7
CSASSPVGEQYF
TGCAGTGCTAGCTCCCCAGTGGGGGAGCAGTACTTC
>.|TRBV6-6|few|16|TRBJ1-2
CASSYSPVTANYGYTF
TGTGCCAGCAGTTACTCCCCCGTGACAGCTAACTATGGCTACACCTTC
>.|TRBV12-3/TRBV12-4|.|14|TRBJ2-1
CASSLRVTDNEQFF
TGTGCCAGCAGTTTACGGGTGACAGACAATGAGCAGTTCTTC
>.|TRBV11-2|.|14|TRBJ2-7
CASSLESRTYEQYF
TGTGCCAGCAGCTTAGAGAGCAGGACCTACGAGCAGTACTTC
>.|TRBV4-1|.|16|TRBJ2-5
CASSQDKLRSWETQYF
TGCGCCAGCAGCCAAGATAAATTGAGGAGTTGGGAGACCCAGTACTTC
>TRBD1|TRBV12-3/TRBV12-4|.|17|TRBJ2-3
CASSLAALLPGTDTRYF
TGTGCCAGCAGTTTAGCGGCCTTGCTACCCGGGACAGATACGCGGTATTTT
>TRBD2|TRBV11-2|.|14|TRBJ2-1
CASSRLAPYNEQFF
TGTGCCAGCAGCAGACTAGCGCCCTACAATGAGCAGTTCTTC
>TRBD1|TRBV20-1|.|13|TRBJ2-7
CSARLQGANEQYF
TGCAGTGCTAGATTACAGGGGGCCAACGAGCAGTACTTC
>.|TRBV14|few|16|TRBJ2-5
CASSMEGVAERETQYF
TGTGCCAGCAGCATGGAAGGAGTAGCGGAGAGGGAGACCCAGTACTTC
>.|TRBV5-1|.|13|TRBJ1-1
CASSFGGGTEAFF
TGTGCCAGCAGCTTCGGAGGGGGCACTGAAGCTTTCTTT
>TRBD2|TRBV5-1|.|15|TRBJ2-1
CASSPAGLADNGQFF
TGCGCCAGCAGCCCAGCGGGACTAGCCGACAATGGGCAGTTCTTC
>TRBD1|TRBV6-5|.|17|TRBJ1-2
CASSSLMQGAQGYGYTF
TGTGCCAGCAGTTCTCTAATGCAGGGGGCGCAGGGTTATGGCTACACCTTC
>TRBD1|TRBV20-1|few|16|TRBJ1-2
CSARDLGQGHNYGYTF
TGCAGTGCTAGAGATCTGGGACAGGGGCATAACTATGGCTACACCTTC
>.|TRBV3-1|few|13|TRBJ1-2
CASSQEANYGYTF
TGTGCCAGCAGCCAAGAGGCTAACTATGGCTACACCTTC
>TRBD2|TRBV10-3|few|16|TRBJ2-2
CAISELLAGVGGELFF
TGTGCCATCAGCGAACTACTAGCGGGAGTGGGCGGGGAGCTGTTTTTT
>TRBD1|TRBV27|.|15|TRBJ1-1
CASSFFRGLNTEAFF
TGTGCCAGCAGTTTCTTCAGGGGGCTGAACACTGAAGCTTTCTTT
>TRBD2|TRBV12-3/TRBV12-4|.|15|TRBJ2-7
CASKTGTSGTYEQYF
TGTGCCAGCAAGACGGGGACTAGCGGGACCTACGAGCAGTACTTC
>.|TRBV7-3|few|15|TRBJ1-5
CASSLNGYSNQPQHF
TGTGCCAGCAGCTTAAATGGGTATAGCAATCAGCCCCAGCATTTT